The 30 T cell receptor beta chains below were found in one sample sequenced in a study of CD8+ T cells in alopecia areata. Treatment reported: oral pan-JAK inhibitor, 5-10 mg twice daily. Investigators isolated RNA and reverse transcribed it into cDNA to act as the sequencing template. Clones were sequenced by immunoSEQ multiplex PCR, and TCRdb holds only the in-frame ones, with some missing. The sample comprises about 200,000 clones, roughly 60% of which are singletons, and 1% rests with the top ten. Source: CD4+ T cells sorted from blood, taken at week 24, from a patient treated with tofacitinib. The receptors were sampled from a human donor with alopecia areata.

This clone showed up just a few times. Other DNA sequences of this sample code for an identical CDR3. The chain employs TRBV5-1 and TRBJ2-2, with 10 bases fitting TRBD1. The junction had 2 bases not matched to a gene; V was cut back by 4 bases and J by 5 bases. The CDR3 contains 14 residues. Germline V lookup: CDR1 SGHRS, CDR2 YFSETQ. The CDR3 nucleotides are TGCGCCAGCAGCCCGGACAGGGGGACCGGGGAGCTGTTTTTT. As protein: CASSPDRGTGELFF.

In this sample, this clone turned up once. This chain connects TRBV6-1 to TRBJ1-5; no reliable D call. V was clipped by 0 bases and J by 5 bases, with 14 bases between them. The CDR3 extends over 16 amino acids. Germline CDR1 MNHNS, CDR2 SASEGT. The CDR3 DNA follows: TGTGCCAGCAGTGAAGCCTGGTCCACAGCCCATCAGCCCCAGCATTTT. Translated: CASSEAWSTAHQPQHF.

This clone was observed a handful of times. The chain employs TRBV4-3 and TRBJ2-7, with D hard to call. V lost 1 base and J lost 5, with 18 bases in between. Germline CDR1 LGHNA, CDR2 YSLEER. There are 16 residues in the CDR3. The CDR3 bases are TGCGCCAGCAGCCAAGGGGCCTACGGAACGCTGAACGAGCAGTACTTC. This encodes CASSQGAYGTLNEQYF.

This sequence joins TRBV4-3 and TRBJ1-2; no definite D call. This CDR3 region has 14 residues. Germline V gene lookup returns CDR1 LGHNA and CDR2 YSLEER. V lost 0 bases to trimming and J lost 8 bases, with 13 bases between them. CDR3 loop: CASSQDNGIAGYTF. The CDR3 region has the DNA TGCGCCAGCAGCCAAGATAATGGGATTGCAGGCTACACCTTC.

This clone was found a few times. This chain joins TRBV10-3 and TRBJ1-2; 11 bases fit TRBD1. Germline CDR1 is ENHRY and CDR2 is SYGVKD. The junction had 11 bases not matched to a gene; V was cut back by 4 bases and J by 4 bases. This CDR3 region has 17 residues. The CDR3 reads CAISAGQGALIRYGYTF. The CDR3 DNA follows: TGTGCCATCAGTGCCGGACAGGGGGCTCTTATTCGCTATGGCTACACCTTC.

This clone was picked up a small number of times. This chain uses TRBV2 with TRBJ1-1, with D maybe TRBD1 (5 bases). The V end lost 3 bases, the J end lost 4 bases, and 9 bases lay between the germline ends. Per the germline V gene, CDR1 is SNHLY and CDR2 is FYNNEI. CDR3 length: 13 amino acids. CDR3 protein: CASSDRQSTEAFF. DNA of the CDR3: TGTGCCAGCAGTGACCGACAGAGCACTGAAGCTTTCTTT.

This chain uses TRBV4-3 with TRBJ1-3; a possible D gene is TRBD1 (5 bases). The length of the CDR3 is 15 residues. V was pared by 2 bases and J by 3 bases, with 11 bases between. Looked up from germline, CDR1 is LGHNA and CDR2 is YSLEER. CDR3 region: CASSQTGGNGNTIYF. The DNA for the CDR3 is TGCGCCAGCAGCCAAACGGGGGGTAATGGAAACACCATATATTTT.

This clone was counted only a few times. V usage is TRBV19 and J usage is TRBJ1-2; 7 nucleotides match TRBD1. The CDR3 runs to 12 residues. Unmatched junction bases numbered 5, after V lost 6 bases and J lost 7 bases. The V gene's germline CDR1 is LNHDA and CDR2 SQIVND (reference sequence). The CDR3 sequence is CASRGTVLGYTF. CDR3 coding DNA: TGTGCCAGTAGGGGGACAGTCCTTGGCTACACCTTC.

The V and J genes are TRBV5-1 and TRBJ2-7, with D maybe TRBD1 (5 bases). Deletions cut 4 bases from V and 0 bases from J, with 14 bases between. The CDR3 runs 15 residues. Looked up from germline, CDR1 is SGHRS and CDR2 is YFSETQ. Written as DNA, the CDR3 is TGCGCCAGCAGCCCCCGACAGCAGAGCTCCTACGAGCAGTACTTC. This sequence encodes CASSPRQQSSYEQYF.

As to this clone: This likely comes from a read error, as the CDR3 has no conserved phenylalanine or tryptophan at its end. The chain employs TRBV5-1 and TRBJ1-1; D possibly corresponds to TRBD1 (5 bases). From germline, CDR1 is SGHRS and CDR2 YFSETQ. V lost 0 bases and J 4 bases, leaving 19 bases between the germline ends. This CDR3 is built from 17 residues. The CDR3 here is CASSLDGPLRDATEAFL. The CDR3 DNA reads TGCGCCAGCAGCTTGGATGGTCCTCTCAGGGATGCCACTGAAGCTTTCCTT.

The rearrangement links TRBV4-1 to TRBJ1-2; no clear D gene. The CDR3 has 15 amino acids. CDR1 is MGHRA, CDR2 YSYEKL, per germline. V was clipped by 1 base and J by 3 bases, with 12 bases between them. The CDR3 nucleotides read TGCGCCAGCAGCCAAGTGCCCGGGTCGGACTATGGCTACACCTTC. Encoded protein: CASSQVPGSDYGYTF.

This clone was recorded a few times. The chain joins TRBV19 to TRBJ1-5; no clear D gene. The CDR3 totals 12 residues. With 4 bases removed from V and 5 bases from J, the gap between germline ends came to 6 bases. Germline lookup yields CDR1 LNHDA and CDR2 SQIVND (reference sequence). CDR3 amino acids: CASSSQDQPQHF. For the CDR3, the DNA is TGTGCCAGTAGTAGTCAAGATCAGCCCCAGCATTTT.

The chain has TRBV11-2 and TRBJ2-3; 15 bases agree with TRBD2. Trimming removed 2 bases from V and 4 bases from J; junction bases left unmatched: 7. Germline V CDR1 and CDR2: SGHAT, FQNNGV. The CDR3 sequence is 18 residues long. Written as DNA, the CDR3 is TGTGCCAGCAGCTTACGGGCCCGGACTAGCGGGGGGGCAGATACGCAGTATTTT. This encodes CASSLRARTSGGADTQYF.

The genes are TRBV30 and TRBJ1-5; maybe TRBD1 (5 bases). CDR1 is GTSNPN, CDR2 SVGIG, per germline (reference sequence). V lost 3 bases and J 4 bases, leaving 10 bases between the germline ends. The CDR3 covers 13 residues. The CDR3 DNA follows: TGTGCCTGGAGCCTGGGGGATAATCAGCCCCAGCATTTT. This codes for CAWSLGDNQPQHF.

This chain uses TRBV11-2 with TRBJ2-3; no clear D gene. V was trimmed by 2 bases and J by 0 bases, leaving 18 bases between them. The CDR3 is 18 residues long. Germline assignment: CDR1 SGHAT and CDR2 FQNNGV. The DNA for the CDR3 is TGTGCCAGCAGCTTAAGTCCCCAAGGGCCAACTAGCACAGATACGCAGTATTTT. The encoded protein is CASSLSPQGPTSTDTQYF.

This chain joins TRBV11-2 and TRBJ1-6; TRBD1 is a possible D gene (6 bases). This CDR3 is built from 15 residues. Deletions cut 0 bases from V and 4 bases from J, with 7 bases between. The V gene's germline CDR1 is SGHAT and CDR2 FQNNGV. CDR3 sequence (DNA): TGTGCCAGCAGCTTAGAGCAGGGGTATAATTCACCCCTCCACTTT. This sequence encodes CASSLEQGYNSPLHF.

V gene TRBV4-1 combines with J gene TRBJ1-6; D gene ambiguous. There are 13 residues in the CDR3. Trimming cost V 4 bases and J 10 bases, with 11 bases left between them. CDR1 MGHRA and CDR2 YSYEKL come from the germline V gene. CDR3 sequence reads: CASSPPPPSPLHF. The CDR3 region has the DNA TGCGCCAGCAGCCCACCACCTCCATCACCCCTCCACTTT.

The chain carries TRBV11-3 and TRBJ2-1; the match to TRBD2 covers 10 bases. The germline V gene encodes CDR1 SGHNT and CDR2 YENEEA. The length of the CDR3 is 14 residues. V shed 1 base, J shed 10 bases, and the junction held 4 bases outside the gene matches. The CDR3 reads CASSLGRTSGEQFF. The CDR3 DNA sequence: TGTGCCAGCAGCTTAGGGCGGACTAGCGGAGAGCAGTTCTTC.

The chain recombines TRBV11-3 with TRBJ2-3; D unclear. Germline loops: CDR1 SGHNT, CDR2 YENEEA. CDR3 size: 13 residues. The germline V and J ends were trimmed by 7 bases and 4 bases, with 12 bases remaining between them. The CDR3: CASNNLGPDTQYF. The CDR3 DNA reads TGTGCCAGCAACAACCTTGGGCCAGATACGCAGTATTTT.

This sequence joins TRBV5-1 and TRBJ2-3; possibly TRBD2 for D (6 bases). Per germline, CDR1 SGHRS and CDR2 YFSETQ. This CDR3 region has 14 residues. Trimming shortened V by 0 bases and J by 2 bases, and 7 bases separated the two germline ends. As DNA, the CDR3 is TGCGCCAGCAGCTTGGGGACTAACACAGATACGCAGTATTTT. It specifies CASSLGTNTDTQYF. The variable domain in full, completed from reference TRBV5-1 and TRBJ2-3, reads KAGVTQTPRYLIKTRGQQVTLSCSPISGHRSVSWYQQTPGQGLQFLFEYFSETQRNKGNFPGRFSGRQFSNSRSEMNVSTLELGDSALYLCASSLGTNTDTQYFGPGTRLTVL.

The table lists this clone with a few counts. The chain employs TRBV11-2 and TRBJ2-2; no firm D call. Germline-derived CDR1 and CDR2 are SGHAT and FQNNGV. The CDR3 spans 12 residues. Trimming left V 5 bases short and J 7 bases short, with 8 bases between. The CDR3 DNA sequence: TGTGCCAGCAGCCCGGCAGGCGGGGAGCTGTTTTTT. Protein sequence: CASSPAGGELFF.

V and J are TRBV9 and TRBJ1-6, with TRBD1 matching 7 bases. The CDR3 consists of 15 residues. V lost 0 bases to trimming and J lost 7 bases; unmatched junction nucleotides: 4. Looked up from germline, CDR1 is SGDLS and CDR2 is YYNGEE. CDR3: CASSVVSGGNSPLHF. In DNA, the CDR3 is TGTGCCAGCAGCGTAGTTTCAGGGGGGAATTCACCCCTCCACTTT.

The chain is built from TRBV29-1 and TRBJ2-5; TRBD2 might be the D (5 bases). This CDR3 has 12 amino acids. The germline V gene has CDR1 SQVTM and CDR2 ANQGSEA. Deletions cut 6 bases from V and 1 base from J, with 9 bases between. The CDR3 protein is CSVGVSQETQYF. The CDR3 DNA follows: TGCAGCGTCGGGGTTTCCCAAGAGACCCAGTACTTC.

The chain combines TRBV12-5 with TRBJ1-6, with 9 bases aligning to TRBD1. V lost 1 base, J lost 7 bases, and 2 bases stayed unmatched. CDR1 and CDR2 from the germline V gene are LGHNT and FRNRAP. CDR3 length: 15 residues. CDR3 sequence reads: CASGLGDRVNSPLHF. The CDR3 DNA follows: TGTGCTAGTGGTTTGGGGGACAGGGTCAATTCACCCCTCCACTTT. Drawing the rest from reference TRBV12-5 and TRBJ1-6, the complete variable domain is DARVTQTPRHKVTEMGQEVTMRCQPILGHNTVFWYRQTMMQGLELLAYFRNRAPLDDSGMPKDRFSAEMPDATLATLKIQPSEPRDSAVYFCASGLGDRVNSPLHFGNGTRLTVT.

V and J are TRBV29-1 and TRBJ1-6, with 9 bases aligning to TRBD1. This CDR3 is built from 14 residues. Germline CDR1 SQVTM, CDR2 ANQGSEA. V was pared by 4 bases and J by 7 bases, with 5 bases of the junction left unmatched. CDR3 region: CSVAFGTGNSPLHF. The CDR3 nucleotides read TGCAGCGTTGCGTTTGGGACAGGGAATTCACCCCTCCACTTT.

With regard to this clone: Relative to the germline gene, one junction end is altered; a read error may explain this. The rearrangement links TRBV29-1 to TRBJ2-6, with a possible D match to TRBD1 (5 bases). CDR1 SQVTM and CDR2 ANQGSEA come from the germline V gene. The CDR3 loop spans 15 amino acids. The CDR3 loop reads CSVEDYWSGANVPTF. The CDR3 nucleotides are TGCAGCGTTGAAGATTACTGGTCTGGGGCCAACGTCCCGACTTTC.

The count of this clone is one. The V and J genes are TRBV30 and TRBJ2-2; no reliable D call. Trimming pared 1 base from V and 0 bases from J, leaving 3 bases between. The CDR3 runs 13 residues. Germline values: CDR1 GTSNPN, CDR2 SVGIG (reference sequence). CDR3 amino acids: CAWSATNTGELFF. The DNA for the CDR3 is TGTGCCTGGAGTGCGACGAACACCGGGGAGCTGTTTTTT.

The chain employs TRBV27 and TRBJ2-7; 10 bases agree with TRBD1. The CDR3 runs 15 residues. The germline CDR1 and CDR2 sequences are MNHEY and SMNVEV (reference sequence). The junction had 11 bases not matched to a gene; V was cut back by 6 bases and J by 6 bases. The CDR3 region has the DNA TGTGCCAGCAGACGCGGGACAGGGGTTCTGGGCGAGCAGTACTTC. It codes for CASRRGTGVLGEQYF.

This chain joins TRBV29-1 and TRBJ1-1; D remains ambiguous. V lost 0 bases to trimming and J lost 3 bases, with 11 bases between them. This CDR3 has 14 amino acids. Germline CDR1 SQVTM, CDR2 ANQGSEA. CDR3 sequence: CSVEDEITDTEAFF. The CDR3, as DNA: TGCAGCGTTGAAGATGAGATAACAGACACTGAAGCTTTCTTT.

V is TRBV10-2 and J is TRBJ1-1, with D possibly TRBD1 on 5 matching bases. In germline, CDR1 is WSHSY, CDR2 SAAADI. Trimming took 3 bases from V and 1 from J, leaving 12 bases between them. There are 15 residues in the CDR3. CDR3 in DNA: TGCGCCAGCAGTGATCTGTGGGGGACGAACACTGAAGCTTTCTTT. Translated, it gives CASSDLWGTNTEAFF.